This TCR beta chain was captured in a study of PD-1 blockade in mismatch repair-deficient tumors. The wider study: All were previously treated, progressing patients with over 9 mismatch repair-deficient cancer types.

Three pembrolizumab responders had their TCRs sequenced. The CDR3 length is 12 residues. Trimming left V 3 bases short and J 6 bases short, with 8 bases between. Germline V gives CDR1 MNHNS, CDR2 SASEGT. Sequenced by immunoSEQ multiplex PCR; TCRdb stores in-frame clones only, minus some. The table has roughly 45,000 clones, 77% seen once; the top ten hold around 3.5%. This clone showed up just a few times. The chain employs TRBV6-1 and TRBJ1-2; D not certain. The sequences come from PBMCs, collected before pembrolizumab treatment. The clonotype was recovered from an adult with mismatch repair-deficient cancer. CDR3 coding DNA: TGTGCCAGCAGTGATTGGCGGGATGGCTACACCTTC. Translation gives CASSDWRDGYTF.